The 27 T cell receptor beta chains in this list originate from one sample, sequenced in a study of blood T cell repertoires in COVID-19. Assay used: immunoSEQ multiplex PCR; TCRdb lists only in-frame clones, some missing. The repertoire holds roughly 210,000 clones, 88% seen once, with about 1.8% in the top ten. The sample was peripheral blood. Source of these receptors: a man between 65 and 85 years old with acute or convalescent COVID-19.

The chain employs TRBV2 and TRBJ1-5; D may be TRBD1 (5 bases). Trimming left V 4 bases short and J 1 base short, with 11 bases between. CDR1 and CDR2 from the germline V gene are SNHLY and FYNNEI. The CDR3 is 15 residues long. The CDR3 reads CASSAGQGSNQPQHF. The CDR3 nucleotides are TGTGCCAGCAGTGCTGGGCAGGGAAGCAATCAGCCCCAGCATTTT.

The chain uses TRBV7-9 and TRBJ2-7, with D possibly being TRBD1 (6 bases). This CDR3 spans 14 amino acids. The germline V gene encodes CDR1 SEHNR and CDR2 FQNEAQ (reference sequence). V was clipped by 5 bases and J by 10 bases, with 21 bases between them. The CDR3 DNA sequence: TGTGCCAGCAGCCCAACTATTACAGGGAGAGAACAGTACTTC. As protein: CASSPTITGREQYF.

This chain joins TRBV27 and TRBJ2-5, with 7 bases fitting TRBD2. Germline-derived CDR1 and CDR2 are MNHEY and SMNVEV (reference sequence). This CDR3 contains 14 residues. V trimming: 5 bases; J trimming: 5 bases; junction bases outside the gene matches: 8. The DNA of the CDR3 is TGTGCCAGCAGTCTCGTCGGGGGAGGGGAGACCCAGTACTTC. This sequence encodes CASSLVGGGETQYF.

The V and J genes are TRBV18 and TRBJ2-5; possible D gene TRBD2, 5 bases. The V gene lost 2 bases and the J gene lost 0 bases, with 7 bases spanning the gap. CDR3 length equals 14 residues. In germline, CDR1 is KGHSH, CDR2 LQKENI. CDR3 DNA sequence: TGTGCCAGCTCACCATTGGACTACCAAGAGACCCAGTACTTC. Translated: CASSPLDYQETQYF.

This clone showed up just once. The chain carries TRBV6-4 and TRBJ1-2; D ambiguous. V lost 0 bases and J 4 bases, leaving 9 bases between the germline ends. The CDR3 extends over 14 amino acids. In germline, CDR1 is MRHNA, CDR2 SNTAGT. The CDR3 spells CASSDSSRSYGYTF. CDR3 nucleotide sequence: TGTGCCAGCAGTGACTCGTCCAGGTCCTATGGCTACACCTTC.

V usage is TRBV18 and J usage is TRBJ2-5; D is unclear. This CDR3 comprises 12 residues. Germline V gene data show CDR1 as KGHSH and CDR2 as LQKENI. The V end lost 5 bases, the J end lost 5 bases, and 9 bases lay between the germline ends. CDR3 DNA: TGTGCCAGCTCAATATCCGAGGAGACCCAGTACTTC. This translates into CASSISEETQYF.

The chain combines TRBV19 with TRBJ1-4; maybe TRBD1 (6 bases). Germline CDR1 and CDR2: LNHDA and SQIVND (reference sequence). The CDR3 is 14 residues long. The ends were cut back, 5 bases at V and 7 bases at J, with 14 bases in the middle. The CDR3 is CASSLSGDREKLFF. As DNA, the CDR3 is TGTGCCAGTAGTTTATCAGGGGACCGTGAAAAACTGTTTTTT.

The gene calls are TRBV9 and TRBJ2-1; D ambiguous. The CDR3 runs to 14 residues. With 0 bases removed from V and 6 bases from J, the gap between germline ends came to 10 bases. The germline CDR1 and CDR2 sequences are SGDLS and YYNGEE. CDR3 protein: CASSVAPYFNEQFF. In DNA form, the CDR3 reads TGTGCCAGCAGCGTAGCGCCTTACTTCAATGAGCAGTTCTTC.

CDR3 nucleotide sequence: TGTGCCAGCAGCAAAGCGGGAGCTGCCTACAATGAGCAGTTCTTC. Its protein product is CASSKAGAAYNEQFF. This chain joins TRBV5-8 and TRBJ2-1; 8 nucleotides line up with TRBD2. Germline V gene lookup returns CDR1 SGHTS and CDR2 YDEGEE. This CDR3 region has 15 residues. The V gene end was trimmed by 4 bases and the J gene end by 2 bases; junction bases not matched to a gene: 5. The whole variable domain, remainder taken from reference TRBV5-8 and TRBJ2-1, is EAGVTQSPTHLIKTRGQQATLRCSPISGHTSVYWYQQALGLGLQFLLWYDEGEERNRGNFPPRFSGRQFPNYSSELNVNALELEDSALYLCASSKAGAAYNEQFFGPGTRLTVL.

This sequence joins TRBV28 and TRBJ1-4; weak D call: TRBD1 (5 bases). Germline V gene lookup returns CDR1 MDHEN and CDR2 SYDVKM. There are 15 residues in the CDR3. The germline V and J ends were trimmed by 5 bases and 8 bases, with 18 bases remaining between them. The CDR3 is CASSIQTASVEKLFF. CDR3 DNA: TGTGCCAGCAGTATCCAGACAGCCTCGGTCGAAAAACTGTTTTTT.

The CDR3 spells CASSSTGTREFSIQPQHF. The CDR3 nucleotides are TGTGCCAGTAGTAGCACCGGGACAAGGGAATTTTCTATTCAGCCCCAGCATTTT. The genes are TRBV19 and TRBJ1-5; D perhaps matches TRBD1 (6 bases). CDR3 length: 18 residues. Germline CDR1 is LNHDA and CDR2 is SQIVND (reference sequence). Trimming took 4 bases from V and 6 from J, leaving 25 bases between them.

CDR3 residues: CASSLQGFNYGYTF. CDR3 DNA: TGTGCCAGCTCACTACAGGGATTTAACTATGGCTACACCTTC. The gene calls are TRBV18 and TRBJ1-2, with D possibly matching TRBD1 (6 bases). The CDR3 spans 14 residues. CDR1 KGHSH and CDR2 LQKENI come from the germline V gene. Trimming took off 4 bases at V and 1 base at J, with 10 bases between the two ends.

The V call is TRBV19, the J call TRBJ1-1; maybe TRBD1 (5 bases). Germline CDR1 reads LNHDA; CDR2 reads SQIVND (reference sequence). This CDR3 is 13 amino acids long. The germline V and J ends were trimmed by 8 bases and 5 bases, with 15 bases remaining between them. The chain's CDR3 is CASPGRGRTEAFF. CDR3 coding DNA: TGTGCCAGTCCTGGCCGGGGGAGGACTGAAGCTTTCTTT.

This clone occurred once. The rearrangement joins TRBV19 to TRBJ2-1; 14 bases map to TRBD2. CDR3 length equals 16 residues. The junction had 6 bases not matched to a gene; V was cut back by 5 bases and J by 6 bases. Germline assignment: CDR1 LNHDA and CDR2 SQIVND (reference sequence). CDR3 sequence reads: CASSPGTSGRPNEQFF. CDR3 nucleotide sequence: TGTGCCAGTAGTCCCGGGACTAGCGGGAGACCCAATGAGCAGTTCTTC.

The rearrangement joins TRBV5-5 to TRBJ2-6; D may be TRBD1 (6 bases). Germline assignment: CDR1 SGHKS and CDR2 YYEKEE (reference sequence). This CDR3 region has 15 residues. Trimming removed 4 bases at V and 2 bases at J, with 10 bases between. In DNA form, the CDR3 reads TGTGCCAGCAGCACCGCAGGGGCTGGGGCCAACGTCCTGACTTTC. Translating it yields CASSTAGAGANVLTF.

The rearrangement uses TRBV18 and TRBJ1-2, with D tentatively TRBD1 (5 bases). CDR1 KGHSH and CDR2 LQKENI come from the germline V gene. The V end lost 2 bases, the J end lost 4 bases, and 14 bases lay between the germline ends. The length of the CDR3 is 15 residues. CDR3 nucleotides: TGTGCCAGCTCACCAGCATCGGGGGGGTCCTATGGCTACACCTTC. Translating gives CASSPASGGSYGYTF.

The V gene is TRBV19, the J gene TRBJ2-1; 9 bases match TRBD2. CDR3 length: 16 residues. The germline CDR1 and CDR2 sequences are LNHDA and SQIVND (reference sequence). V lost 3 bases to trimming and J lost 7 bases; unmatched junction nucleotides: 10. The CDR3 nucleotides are TGTGCCAGTAGTATTCCGATACTCACTAGCGGGAATGAGCAGTTCTTC. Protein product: CASSIPILTSGNEQFF.

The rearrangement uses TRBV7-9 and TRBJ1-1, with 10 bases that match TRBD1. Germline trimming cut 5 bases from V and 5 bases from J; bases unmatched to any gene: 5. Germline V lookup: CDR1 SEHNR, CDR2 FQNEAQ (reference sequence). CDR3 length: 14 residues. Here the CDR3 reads CASSRTGGGTEAFF. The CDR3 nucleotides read TGTGCCAGCAGCCGGACAGGGGGTGGGACTGAAGCTTTCTTT.

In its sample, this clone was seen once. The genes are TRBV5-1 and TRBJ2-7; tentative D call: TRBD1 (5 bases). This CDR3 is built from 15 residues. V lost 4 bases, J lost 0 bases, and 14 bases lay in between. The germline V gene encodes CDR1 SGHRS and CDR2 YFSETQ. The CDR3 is CASSHRADNSYEQYF. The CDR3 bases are TGCGCCAGCAGCCATCGGGCGGACAACTCCTACGAGCAGTACTTC.

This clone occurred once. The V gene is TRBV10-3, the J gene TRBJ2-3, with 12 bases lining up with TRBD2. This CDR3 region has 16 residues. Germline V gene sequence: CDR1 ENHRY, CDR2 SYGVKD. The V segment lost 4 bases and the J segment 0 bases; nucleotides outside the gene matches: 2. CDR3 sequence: CAISVGLAGSTDTQYF. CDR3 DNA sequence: TGTGCCATCAGTGTGGGACTAGCGGGCAGCACAGATACGCAGTATTTT.

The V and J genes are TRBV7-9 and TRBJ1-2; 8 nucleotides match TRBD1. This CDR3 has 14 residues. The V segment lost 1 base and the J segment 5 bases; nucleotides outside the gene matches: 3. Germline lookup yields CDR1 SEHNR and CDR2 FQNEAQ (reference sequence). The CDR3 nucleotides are TGTGCCAGCAGCTTAGTCGGACAGGGATATGGCTACACCTTC. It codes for CASSLVGQGYGYTF.

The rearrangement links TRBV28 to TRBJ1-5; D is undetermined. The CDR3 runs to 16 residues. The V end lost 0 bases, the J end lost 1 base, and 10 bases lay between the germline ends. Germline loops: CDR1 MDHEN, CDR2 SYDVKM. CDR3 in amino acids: CASSLWAGLSNQPQHF. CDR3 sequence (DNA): TGTGCCAGCAGTTTATGGGCAGGTTTGAGCAATCAGCCCCAGCATTTT. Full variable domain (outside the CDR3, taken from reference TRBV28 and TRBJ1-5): DVKVTQSSRYLVKRTGEKVFLECVQDMDHENMFWYRQDPGLGLRLIYFSYDVKMKEKGDIPEGYSVSREKKERFSLILESASTNQTSMYLCASSLWAGLSNQPQHFGDGTRLSIL.

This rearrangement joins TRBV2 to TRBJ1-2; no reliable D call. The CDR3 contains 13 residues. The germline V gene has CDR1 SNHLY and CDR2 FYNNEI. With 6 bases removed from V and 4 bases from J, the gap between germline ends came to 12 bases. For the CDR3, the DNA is TGTGCCAGCAGCAGTGGAGTTATCTATGGCTACACCTTC. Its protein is CASSSGVIYGYTF.

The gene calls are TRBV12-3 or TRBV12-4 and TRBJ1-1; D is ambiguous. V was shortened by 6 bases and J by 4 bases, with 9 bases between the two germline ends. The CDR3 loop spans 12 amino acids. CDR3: CASSPSGTEAFF. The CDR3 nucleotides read TGTGCCAGCAGCCCCTCCGGCACTGAAGCTTTCTTT.

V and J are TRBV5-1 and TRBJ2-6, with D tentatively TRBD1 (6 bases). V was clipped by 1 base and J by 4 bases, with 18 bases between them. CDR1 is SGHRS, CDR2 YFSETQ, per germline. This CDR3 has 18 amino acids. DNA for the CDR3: TGCGCCAGCAGCTTGCCCGGGGACAATTCCCCCGGGGCCAACGTCCTGACTTTC. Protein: CASSLPGDNSPGANVLTF.

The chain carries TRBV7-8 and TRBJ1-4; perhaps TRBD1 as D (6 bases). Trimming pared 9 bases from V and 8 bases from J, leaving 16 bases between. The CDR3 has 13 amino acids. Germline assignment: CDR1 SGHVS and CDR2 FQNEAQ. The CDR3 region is CASKGVVGEKLFF. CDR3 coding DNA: TGTGCCAGTAAGGGGGTAGTTGGAGAAAAACTGTTTTTT.

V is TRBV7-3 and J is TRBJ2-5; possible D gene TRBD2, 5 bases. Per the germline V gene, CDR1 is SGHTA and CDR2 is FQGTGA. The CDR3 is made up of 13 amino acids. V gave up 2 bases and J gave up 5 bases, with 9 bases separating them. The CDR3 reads CASSLRWRETQYF. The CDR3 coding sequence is TGTGCCAGCAGCTTACGCTGGAGGGAGACCCAGTACTTC.